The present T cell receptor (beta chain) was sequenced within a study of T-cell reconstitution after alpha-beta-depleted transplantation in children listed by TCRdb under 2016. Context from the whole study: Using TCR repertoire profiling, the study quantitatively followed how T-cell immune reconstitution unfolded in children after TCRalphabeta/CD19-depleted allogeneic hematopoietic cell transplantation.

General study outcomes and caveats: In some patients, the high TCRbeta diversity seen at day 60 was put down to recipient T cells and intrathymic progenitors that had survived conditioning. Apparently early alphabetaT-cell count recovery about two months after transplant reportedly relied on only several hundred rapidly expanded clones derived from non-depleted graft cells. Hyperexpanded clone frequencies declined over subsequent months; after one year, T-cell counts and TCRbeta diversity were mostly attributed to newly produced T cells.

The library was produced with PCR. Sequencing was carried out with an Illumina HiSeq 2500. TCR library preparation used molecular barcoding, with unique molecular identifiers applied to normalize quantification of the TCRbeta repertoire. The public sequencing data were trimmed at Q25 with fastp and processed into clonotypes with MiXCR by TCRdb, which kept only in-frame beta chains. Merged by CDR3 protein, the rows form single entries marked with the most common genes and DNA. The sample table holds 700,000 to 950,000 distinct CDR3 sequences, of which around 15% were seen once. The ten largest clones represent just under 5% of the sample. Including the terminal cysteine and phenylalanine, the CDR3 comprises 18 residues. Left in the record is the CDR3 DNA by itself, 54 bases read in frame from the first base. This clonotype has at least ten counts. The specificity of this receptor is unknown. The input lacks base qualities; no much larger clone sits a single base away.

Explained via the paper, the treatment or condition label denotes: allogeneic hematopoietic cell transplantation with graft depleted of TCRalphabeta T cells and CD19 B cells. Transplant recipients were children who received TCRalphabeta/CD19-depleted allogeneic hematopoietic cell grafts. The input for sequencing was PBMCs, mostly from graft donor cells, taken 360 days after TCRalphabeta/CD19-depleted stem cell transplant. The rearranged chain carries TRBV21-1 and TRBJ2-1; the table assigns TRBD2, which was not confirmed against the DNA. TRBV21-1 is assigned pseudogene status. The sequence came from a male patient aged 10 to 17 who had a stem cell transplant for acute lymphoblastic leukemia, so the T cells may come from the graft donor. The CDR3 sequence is CASSKATSGRRSYNEQFF. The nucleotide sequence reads TGTGCCAGCAGCAAAGCAACTAGCGGGAGAAGGTCCTACAATGAGCAGTTCTTC.